This TCR beta chain came from a study of tumor and adjacent non-tumor tissue in lung cancer. A modified ARM-PCR protocol with three rounds of nested PCR amplified TCRbeta. In TCRdb, the multiplex PCR reads were re-called with MiXCR into one record per CDR3 protein. Altogether fewer than 45,000 distinct CDR3 sequences are present, around 67% being singletons, with the ten largest covering around a fifth. The template was RNA from unsorted bulk tissue. More than 3 cm separated this lung sample from the edge of the tumor. The CDR3 length is 15 residues. Germline V gene data show CDR1 as MDHEN and CDR2 as SYDVKM. J lost 6 bases, V lost 2 bases, and 6 bases had no gene match.

The material sequenced was distant non-tumor lung tissue. The source of this sequence is a woman between 40 and 50 years old with non-small cell lung cancer. The chain has TRBV28 and TRBJ2-2; 7 nucleotides align to TRBD1. The CDR3 sequence: CASSLRAGGPGELFF. The CDR3 DNA reads TGTGCCAGCAGTTTACGGGCAGGGGGTCCCGGGGAGCTGTTTTTT.